This passage covers 23 T cell receptor beta chains from one sample sequenced in a study of shared clonotypes between healthy human individuals. The protocol was immunoSEQ multiplex PCR, while the TCRdb copy is restricted to in-frame clones and leaves out a portion. The sample includes 550,000 to 800,000 clones, around 74% seen only once; the top ten take around 1.6%. Sequences were obtained from memory CD4+ T cells sorted from blood. Subset reported: CD45RA-negative fraction. Receptors were obtained from a woman aged 25 to 39 in good health.

Worth noting for this clone: The sample holds other DNA sequences that translate to the same CDR3. This chain links TRBV4-1 with TRBJ1-6, with 8 bases aligning to TRBD1. CDR3 length equals 15 residues. Germline V gene data show CDR1 as MGHRA and CDR2 as YSYEKL. The V gene end was trimmed by 3 bases and the J gene end by 5 bases; junction bases not matched to a gene: 3. The CDR3, as DNA: TGCGCCAGCAGCCACCAGACAGGGGATAATTCACCCCTCCACTTT. Amino acid sequence: CASSHQTGDNSPLHF.

The V call is TRBV5-1, the J call TRBJ1-1; maybe TRBD1 (6 bases). This CDR3 contains 17 residues. V shed 4 bases and J shed 0 bases, with 19 bases lying between them. CDR1 SGHRS and CDR2 YFSETQ come from the germline V gene. In nucleotides, the CDR3 is TGCGCCAGCAGCCCGGGGAGGGGGACCATGGTGAACACTGAAGCTTTCTTT. Its protein product is CASSPGRGTMVNTEAFF.

The chain employs TRBV5-6 and TRBJ1-1, with D maybe TRBD1 (5 bases). Germline assignment: CDR1 SGHDT and CDR2 YYEEEE. The V gene lost 4 bases and the J gene lost 0 bases, with 16 bases spanning the gap. The CDR3 consists of 16 residues. CDR3 in amino acids: CASSHGVGGMNTEAFF. The CDR3 region has the DNA TGTGCCAGCAGCCATGGAGTGGGGGGGATGAACACTGAAGCTTTCTTT.

About this clone itself: Other DNA sequences in the sample encode the same CDR3. The rearrangement joins TRBV5-1 to TRBJ2-2, with D possibly being TRBD2 (6 bases). The CDR3 is 14 residues long. Between the trimmed V and J ends, which lost 1 base and 3 bases, there was a span of 7 bases. Germline V lookup: CDR1 SGHRS, CDR2 YFSETQ. DNA for the CDR3: TGCGCCAGCAGCTTGTCGGGAGACACCGGGGAGCTGTTTTTT. Its protein is CASSLSGDTGELFF.

The chain recombines TRBV7-9 with TRBJ2-5, with TRBD1 matching 9 bases. With V trimmed by 3 bases and J by 3 bases, 5 bases remained unmatched. CDR3 length equals 15 residues. Germline lookup yields CDR1 SEHNR and CDR2 FQNEAQ (reference sequence). The CDR3 loop reads CASSFGTGNKETQYF. CDR3 nucleotide sequence: TGTGCCAGCAGCTTTGGGACAGGGAACAAAGAGACCCAGTACTTC.

The rearrangement joins TRBV19 to TRBJ1-5; D is perhaps TRBD1 (5 bases). With 2 bases removed from V and 6 bases from J, the gap between germline ends came to 23 bases. The CDR3 contains 18 residues. In germline, CDR1 is LNHDA, CDR2 SQIVND (reference sequence). The CDR3 loop is CASSISRGRVSKGQPQHF. Written as DNA, the CDR3 is TGTGCCAGTAGTATATCCCGGGGCAGGGTGAGTAAGGGTCAGCCCCAGCATTTT.

This rearrangement joins TRBV25-1 to TRBJ2-7; 8 bases fit TRBD2. Germline lookup yields CDR1 MGHDK and CDR2 SYGVNS. CDR3 length: 16 amino acids. The J segment lost 3 bases and the V segment lost 0 bases, leaving 7 bases of the junction unmatched. The CDR3 loop reads CASSEYQTSGGYEQYF. The CDR3 nucleotides read TGTGCCAGCAGTGAATATCAAACTAGCGGAGGCTACGAGCAGTACTTC.

The chain carries TRBV29-1 and TRBJ2-7, with 7 nucleotides matching TRBD1. This CDR3 contains 14 residues. V was clipped by 2 bases and J by 3 bases; unmatched bases: 7. CDR1 is SQVTM, CDR2 ANQGSEA, per germline. In DNA, the CDR3 is TGCAGCGTTGAATTTGGGACAGCGGACTACGAGCAGTACTTC. It is translated as CSVEFGTADYEQYF.

The chain employs TRBV4-1 and TRBJ2-1; D unresolved. The CDR3 loop spans 15 amino acids. Between the trimmed V and J ends, which lost 6 bases and 1 base, there was a span of 13 bases. CDR1 and CDR2 from the germline V gene are MGHRA and YSYEKL. In nucleotides, the CDR3 is TGCGCCAGCAGATTCGACTCCAAGTCCTACAATGAGCAGTTCTTC. Translating it yields CASRFDSKSYNEQFF.

This clone was recorded a few times. The chain has TRBV5-1 and TRBJ2-3; maybe TRBD2 (6 bases). This CDR3 region has 15 residues. V was cut by 7 bases and J by 0 bases, with 15 bases left in between. CDR1 is SGHRS and CDR2 is YFSETQ in the germline V gene. As DNA, the CDR3 is TGCGCCAGCCAATTATGGGGGGATAGCACAGATACGCAGTATTTT. Protein product: CASQLWGDSTDTQYF.

The rearrangement uses TRBV27 and TRBJ2-7; TRBD1 agrees at 10 bases. Germline CDR1 is MNHEY and CDR2 is SMNVEV (reference sequence). The V gene end was trimmed by 6 bases and the J gene end by 1 base; junction bases not matched to a gene: 6. CDR3 size: 15 residues. DNA of the CDR3: TGTGCCAGCAGACCCCAGGACAGGGGGTCCTACGAGCAGTACTTC. Translated, it gives CASRPQDRGSYEQYF.

The chain combines TRBV6-5 with TRBJ2-7; 7 positions match TRBD2. The V segment lost 2 bases and the J segment 5 bases; nucleotides outside the gene matches: 9. The CDR3 contains 15 residues. In germline, CDR1 is MNHEY, CDR2 SVGAGI. The DNA for the CDR3 is TGTGCCAGCAGTTACGGGCGGGAGCCCCTACACGAGCAGTACTTC. Protein product: CASSYGREPLHEQYF.

The gene calls are TRBV6-5 and TRBJ1-1; D not resolved. Germline loops: CDR1 MNHEY, CDR2 SVGAGI. V lost 6 bases to trimming and J lost 5 bases, with 13 bases between them. The CDR3 has 13 residues. The chain's CDR3 is CASRDTRSTEAFF. The CDR3 bases are TGTGCCAGCAGAGACACACGAAGTACTGAAGCTTTCTTT.

The chain joins TRBV7-6 to TRBJ1-3; D possibly corresponds to TRBD1 (5 bases). The CDR3 is 16 amino acids. The germline gives CDR1 SGHVS, CDR2 FNYEAQ. V was cut by 6 bases and J by 5 bases, with 20 bases left in between. The CDR3 spells CASRSSTGSTRNTIYF. The CDR3 DNA reads TGTGCCAGCAGGTCTAGTACAGGCTCTACGCGAAACACCATATATTTT.

The chain links TRBV5-1 to TRBJ2-1; either TRBD1 or TRBD2 may fit D (5 bases each). CDR3 length: 15 residues. Per germline, CDR1 SGHRS and CDR2 YFSETQ. The ends were cut back, 3 bases at V and 0 bases at J, with 10 bases in the middle. The CDR3 nucleotides are TGCGCCAGCAGCTGGGACGTGAGCTCCTACAATGAGCAGTTCTTC. Protein product: CASSWDVSSYNEQFF. The full variable domain, in which reference TRBV5-1 and TRBJ2-1 provide the parts outside the CDR3, is KAGVTQTPRYLIKTRGQQVTLSCSPISGHRSVSWYQQTPGQGLQFLFEYFSETQRNKGNFPGRFSGRQFSNSRSEMNVSTLELGDSALYLCASSWDVSSYNEQFFGPGTRLTVL.

Of note for this clone: The sample carries other DNA sequences with the same CDR3. The rearrangement links TRBV29-1 to TRBJ2-7, with 8 nucleotides matching TRBD1. CDR1 is SQVTM and CDR2 is ANQGSEA in the germline V gene. This CDR3 is 10 amino acids long. V lost 7 bases to trimming and J lost 6 bases; unmatched junction nucleotides: 2. The CDR3: CSAGTGEQYF. In DNA form, the CDR3 reads TGCAGCGCCGGGACAGGCGAGCAGTACTTC.

The J gene is TRBJ2-7, the V gene TRBV11-2; 9 bases line up with TRBD1. V lost 4 bases to trimming and J lost 7 bases; unmatched junction nucleotides: 8. This CDR3 is 14 amino acids long. Germline V CDR1 and CDR2: SGHAT, FQNNGV. CDR3 coding DNA: TGTGCCAGCAGCTCTCACACAGGGGGCTGGGAGCAGTACTTC. This translates into CASSSHTGGWEQYF.

As regards this clone: This could be a read error, since a much larger clone is one nucleotide away. This specimen includes other DNA sequences encoding the same CDR3. The chain combines TRBV5-1 with TRBJ2-2, with TRBD1 identical over 7 bases. Germline-derived CDR1 and CDR2 are SGHRS and YFSETQ. CDR3 length: 15 residues. The J segment lost 3 bases and the V segment lost 4 bases, leaving 6 bases of the junction unmatched. CDR3 in DNA: TGCGCCAGCAGCCAGGGGGACAGAGACACCGGGGAGCTGTTTTTT. Translated, it gives CASSQGDRDTGELFF.

This clone was counted between two and nine times. This chain joins TRBV7-9 and TRBJ2-7, with TRBD1 matching 9 bases. The CDR3 has 14 residues. With 5 bases clipped from V and 6 bases from J, the junction kept 8 bases outside the gene matches. The V gene's germline CDR1 is SEHNR and CDR2 FQNEAQ (reference sequence). DNA of the CDR3: TGTGCCAGCAGCACCACAGGGGGCTCTGGCGAGCAGTACTTC. This gives the protein CASSTTGGSGEQYF.

This clone occurred a few times. The chain joins TRBV6-1 to TRBJ2-7; D not certain. The CDR3 is made up of 14 amino acids. The germline V gene encodes CDR1 MNHNS and CDR2 SASEGT. Trimming took 0 bases from V and 3 from J, leaving 9 bases between them. The CDR3 spells CASSEAARGYEQYF. In DNA, the CDR3 is TGTGCCAGCAGTGAAGCTGCCAGAGGCTACGAGCAGTACTTC.

At least ten counts were recorded for this clone. The rearrangement joins TRBV28 to TRBJ2-7, with a weak D call TRBD1 (7 bases). The CDR3 loop spans 16 amino acids. Trimming cost V 6 bases and J 1 base, with 19 bases left between them. Per germline, CDR1 MDHEN and CDR2 SYDVKM. The DNA of the CDR3 is TGTGCCAGCAGGGCCCTCATACAGGGGACTTCCTACGAGCAGTACTTC. It yields the protein CASRALIQGTSYEQYF.

V usage is TRBV5-1 and J usage is TRBJ2-2; D remains ambiguous. Germline-derived CDR1 and CDR2 are SGHRS and YFSETQ. CDR3 length: 15 residues. V was shortened by 0 bases and J by 4 bases, with 10 bases between the two germline ends. The chain's CDR3 is CASSLGLQTTGELFF. The CDR3 DNA is TGCGCCAGCAGCTTGGGACTCCAGACCACCGGGGAGCTGTTTTTT.

V usage is TRBV27 and J usage is TRBJ1-5; D is unclear. V dropped 3 bases and J dropped 11 bases, with 14 bases sitting between them. Germline loops: CDR1 MNHEY, CDR2 SMNVEV (reference sequence). The CDR3 contains 13 residues. The CDR3 loop is CASSFLPDEAQHF. The CDR3 DNA reads TGTGCCAGCAGTTTCCTCCCGGATGAGGCCCAGCATTTT.